The rows below give T cell receptor beta chains drawn from one sample of a study of T cell responses to AZD1222 COVID-19 vaccine. Some clones are missing from TCRdb's copy, which holds only in-frame ones; the method was immunoSEQ multiplex PCR. The sample yields 120,000 or so clones, 90% seen once. The sequences come from peripheral blood, collected on day 0 of MenACWY control vaccination. The receptor source for this set is an adult in good health. Both conserved end residues are part of each CDR3. D genes are given only for firm matches. Only some rows state a clone size, as once, few, many or a class for expanded clones.

V gene: TRBV2; J gene: TRBJ1-1; D gene: TRBD1; clone size: .; CDR3 length: 13; CDR3 DNA: TGTGCCAGCGGGAGGACAGGGGCCACTGAAGCTTTCTTT; CDR3 protein: CASGRTGATEAFF
V gene: TRBV18; J gene: TRBJ1-1; D gene: .; clone size: .; CDR3 length: 15; CDR3 DNA: TGTGCCAGCTCACCCGCCGAAACCCAGAACACTGAAGCTTTCTTT; CDR3 protein: CASSPAETQNTEAFF
V gene: TRBV28; J gene: TRBJ1-1; D gene: .; clone size: .; CDR3 length: 14; CDR3 DNA: TGTGCCAGCTATCGGGACACCGGGAAGGCTGAAGCTTTCTTT; CDR3 protein: CASYRDTGKAEAFF
V gene: TRBV27; J gene: TRBJ2-2; D gene: .; clone size: .; CDR3 length: 14; CDR3 DNA: TGTGCCAGCAGTTTCGGGGGCTCCACCGGGGAGCTGTTTTTT; CDR3 protein: CASSFGGSTGELFF
V gene: TRBV28; J gene: TRBJ1-5; D gene: .; clone size: .; CDR3 length: 14; CDR3 DNA: TGTGCCAGCAGCCAAGACACAGGCAATCAGCCCCAGCATTTT; CDR3 protein: CASSQDTGNQPQHF
V gene: TRBV5-4; J gene: TRBJ1-6; D gene: .; clone size: .; CDR3 length: 14; CDR3 DNA: TGTGCCAGCAGCCCAAACAGTCTCGATTCACCCCTCCACTTT; CDR3 protein: CASSPNSLDSPLHF
V gene: TRBV7-2; J gene: TRBJ2-7; D gene: TRBD1; clone size: .; CDR3 length: 15; CDR3 DNA: TGTGCCAGCAGCCAAAACAGGGGCGAGACCTACGAGCAGTACTTC; CDR3 protein: CASSQNRGETYEQYF
V gene: TRBV7-6; J gene: TRBJ2-3; D gene: TRBD2; clone size: .; CDR3 length: 16; CDR3 DNA: TGTGCCAGCAGCTTAGCGCGGGGGAAGGGCTTAGATACGCAGTATTTT; CDR3 protein: CASSLARGKGLDTQYF
V gene: TRBV12-3/TRBV12-4; J gene: TRBJ1-3; D gene: .; clone size: .; CDR3 length: 13; CDR3 DNA: TGTGCCAGCAGTTTTGGGGCTGGAAACACCATATATTTT; CDR3 protein: CASSFGAGNTIYF
V gene: TRBV4-1; J gene: TRBJ2-1; D gene: TRBD2; clone size: .; CDR3 length: 16; CDR3 DNA: TGCGCCAGCAGACTAGACCCCGGGACTAACTACAATGAGCAGTTCTTC; CDR3 protein: CASRLDPGTNYNEQFF
V gene: TRBV18; J gene: TRBJ2-3; D gene: .; clone size: .; CDR3 length: 14; CDR3 DNA: TGTGCCAGCTCACCATCAAGGGACACAGATACGCAGTATTTT; CDR3 protein: CASSPSRDTDTQYF
V gene: TRBV5-1; J gene: TRBJ2-7; D gene: .; clone size: few; CDR3 length: 14; CDR3 DNA: TGCGCCAGCAGCTTGCGGACGGGAGCCTACGAGCAGTACTTC; CDR3 protein: CASSLRTGAYEQYF
V gene: TRBV5-4; J gene: TRBJ1-2; D gene: TRBD1; clone size: .; CDR3 length: 14; CDR3 DNA: TGTGCCAGCAGCTTGGCCGAGACAGGGGATGGCTACACCTTC; CDR3 protein: CASSLAETGDGYTF
V gene: TRBV6-5; J gene: TRBJ1-4; D gene: .; clone size: .; CDR3 length: 13; CDR3 DNA: TGTGCCAGCAGGGGGGTAGGGTTCGAAAAACTGTTTTTT; CDR3 protein: CASRGVGFEKLFF
V gene: TRBV5-8; J gene: TRBJ1-2; D gene: .; clone size: .; CDR3 length: 16; CDR3 DNA: TGTGCCAGCAGCTTCGCCGGGACTCCAGCTAACTATGGCTACACCTTC; CDR3 protein: CASSFAGTPANYGYTF
V gene: TRBV19; J gene: TRBJ1-1; D gene: .; clone size: .; CDR3 length: 16; CDR3 DNA: TGTGCCAGTAGTGATGCAGGGGTTGGGCGTCACACTGAAGCTTTCTTT; CDR3 protein: CASSDAGVGRHTEAFF
V gene: TRBV18; J gene: TRBJ2-5; D gene: .; clone size: once; CDR3 length: 14; CDR3 DNA: TGTGCCAGCTCACCGGGACTGGGGCAAGAGACCCAGTACTTC; CDR3 protein: CASSPGLGQETQYF
V gene: TRBV6-5; J gene: TRBJ1-1; D gene: TRBD1; clone size: .; CDR3 length: 13; CDR3 DNA: TGTGCCAGCAGTTTCCTGACCGGGACAGAGGCTTTCTTT; CDR3 protein: CASSFLTGTEAFF
V gene: TRBV19; J gene: TRBJ1-5; D gene: .; clone size: .; CDR3 length: 13; CDR3 DNA: TGTGCCAGTATGGGGGTTAACAATCAGCCCCAGCATTTT; CDR3 protein: CASMGVNNQPQHF
V gene: TRBV5-8; J gene: TRBJ1-1; D gene: .; clone size: .; CDR3 length: 14; CDR3 DNA: TGTGCCAGCAGCCCAACGAAATACACGGTGGAAGCTTTCTTT; CDR3 protein: CASSPTKYTVEAFF
V gene: TRBV5-1; J gene: TRBJ1-1; D gene: .; clone size: .; CDR3 length: 16; CDR3 DNA: TGCGCCAGCAGCTTAGGGGGTAATGCTATGAACACTGAAGCTTTCTTT; CDR3 protein: CASSLGGNAMNTEAFF
V gene: TRBV30; J gene: TRBJ2-3; D gene: TRBD2; clone size: .; CDR3 length: 13; CDR3 DNA: TGTGCCTGGAGCCTAGCGGGGTTGGGTACGCAGTATTTT; CDR3 protein: CAWSLAGLGTQYF
V gene: TRBV7-2; J gene: TRBJ1-2; D gene: .; clone size: .; CDR3 length: 13; CDR3 DNA: TGTGCCAGCGTACCGGGGGCTAACTATGGCTACACCTTC; CDR3 protein: CASVPGANYGYTF
V gene: TRBV29-1; J gene: TRBJ2-3; D gene: .; clone size: .; CDR3 length: 13; CDR3 DNA: TGCAGCGTTCTTAAAACAGGCACAGATACGCAGTATTTT; CDR3 protein: CSVLKTGTDTQYF
V gene: TRBV25-1; J gene: TRBJ1-5; D gene: .; clone size: .; CDR3 length: 14; CDR3 DNA: TGTGCCAGCAGCCGGGACACCAGCAATCAGCCCCAGCATTTT; CDR3 protein: CASSRDTSNQPQHF
V gene: TRBV24-1; J gene: TRBJ2-6; D gene: TRBD1; clone size: .; CDR3 length: 18; CDR3 DNA: TGTGCCACCAGTGAACCCCTACAGGGGGCCTCAGGGGCCAACGTCCTGACTTTC; CDR3 protein: CATSEPLQGASGANVLTF
V gene: TRBV5-1; J gene: TRBJ2-3; D gene: .; clone size: .; CDR3 length: 15; CDR3 DNA: TGCGCCAGCAGCTTGAAGGCAGGGCGGGCAGATACGCAGTATTTT; CDR3 protein: CASSLKAGRADTQYF
V gene: TRBV20-1; J gene: TRBJ2-3; D gene: TRBD1; clone size: .; CDR3 length: 16; CDR3 DNA: TGCAGTGCTAGTTCCGGGACAGAGTTTAGCACAGATACGCAGTATTTT; CDR3 protein: CSASSGTEFSTDTQYF
V gene: TRBV24-1; J gene: TRBJ1-2; D gene: .; clone size: .; CDR3 length: 12; CDR3 DNA: TGTGCCACCAGTGATTCGGGCTATGGCTACACCTTC; CDR3 protein: CATSDSGYGYTF
V gene: TRBV6-6; J gene: TRBJ2-1; D gene: .; clone size: once; CDR3 length: 12; CDR3 DNA: TGTGCCAGCAGCTCCCCTTGGCGTGAGCAGTTCTTC; CDR3 protein: CASSSPWREQFF
V gene: TRBV18; J gene: TRBJ2-7; D gene: TRBD2; clone size: .; CDR3 length: 17; CDR3 DNA: TGTGCCAGCTCACCACCGAGTAGGCTAGCGGGACTCTACGAGCAGTACTTC; CDR3 protein: CASSPPSRLAGLYEQYF
V gene: TRBV5-5; J gene: TRBJ2-2; D gene: .; clone size: .; CDR3 length: 16; CDR3 DNA: TGTGCCAGCAGCCGCTCCGGGACTGAAAACACCGGGGAGCTGTTTTTT; CDR3 protein: CASSRSGTENTGELFF
V gene: TRBV6-4; J gene: TRBJ2-3; D gene: TRBD2; clone size: once; CDR3 length: 16; CDR3 DNA: TGTGCCAGCAGCTCCCAGACTAGCGGGGGCGCAGATACGCAGTATTTT; CDR3 protein: CASSSQTSGGADTQYF
V gene: TRBV29-1; J gene: TRBJ1-2; D gene: .; clone size: .; CDR3 length: 11; CDR3 DNA: TGCAGCGTTGCGGGAGACTATGGCTACACCTTC; CDR3 protein: CSVAGDYGYTF
V gene: TRBV7-8; J gene: TRBJ1-1; D gene: .; clone size: .; CDR3 length: 15; CDR3 DNA: TGTGCCAGCAGCTTAGATCCGTCCTCCGTCACTGAAGCTTTCTTT; CDR3 protein: CASSLDPSSVTEAFF
V gene: TRBV6-5; J gene: TRBJ1-5; D gene: TRBD1; clone size: .; CDR3 length: 15; CDR3 DNA: TGTGCCAGCAGAGGTGACAGGGGGGGCAATCAGCCCCAGCATTTT; CDR3 protein: CASRGDRGGNQPQHF
V gene: TRBV30; J gene: TRBJ1-2; D gene: .; clone size: .; CDR3 length: 13; CDR3 DNA: TGTGCCGGGTCCTTTACAGGGATTGGAGGCTACACCTTC; CDR3 protein: CAGSFTGIGGYTF
V gene: TRBV3-1/TRBV3-2; J gene: TRBJ2-1; D gene: .; clone size: .; CDR3 length: 14; CDR3 DNA: TGTGCCAGCAGCCAAGGAGGTCAGATCTATGAGCAGTTCTTC; CDR3 protein: CASSQGGQIYEQFF
V gene: TRBV11-2; J gene: TRBJ1-1; D gene: TRBD1; clone size: .; CDR3 length: 17; CDR3 DNA: TGTGCCACCCTAGGTCCCCGGGACAGGGGGTCGAGCACTGAAGCTTTCTTT; CDR3 protein: CATLGPRDRGSSTEAFF
V gene: TRBV27; J gene: TRBJ1-1; D gene: .; clone size: .; CDR3 length: 15; CDR3 DNA: TGTGCCAGCAGTCCCTACGGGGGGCGGCGAACTGAAGCTTTCTTT; CDR3 protein: CASSPYGGRRTEAFF
V gene: TRBV5-1; J gene: TRBJ2-1; D gene: TRBD2; clone size: .; CDR3 length: 14; CDR3 DNA: TGCGCCAGCAGCCACGGACTAGCGTACAATGAGCAGTTCTTC; CDR3 protein: CASSHGLAYNEQFF
V gene: TRBV6-2/TRBV6-3; J gene: TRBJ1-4; D gene: .; clone size: few; CDR3 length: 14; CDR3 DNA: TGTGCCAGCAGTTACCGGGACGTAAATGAAAAACTGTTTTTT; CDR3 protein: CASSYRDVNEKLFF